The clone carrying this TCR beta chain was recorded at least ten times. Its antigen is currently unknown. This entry belongs to a study of spatial heterogeneity in lung cancer. Points from the study as a whole: For expanded intratumoral alpha and beta TCRs, counts tracked tumor mutation counts. Counts of ubiquitous and regional expanded TCRs tracked ubiquitous and regional nonsynonymous mutations, respectively.

The germline V gene encodes CDR1 SNHLY and CDR2 FYNNEI. V lost 5 bases and J lost 5; bases outside the gene matches: 5. CDR3 length equals 13 residues. TCRdb called the 5' RACE reads again in MiXCR, with one record for every CDR3 protein. The sample has more than 2,000 distinct CDR3 sequences; 15% are singletons. Sample time point: sample taken at primary tumor resection. Whole RNA from tumor, nontumor lung or frozen PBMC was sequenced unsorted. The chain couples TRBV2 to TRBJ2-5; 7 nucleotides match TRBD2. The source of this sequence is a male donor with early-stage non-small cell lung cancer. The material sequenced was lung tumor tissue, taken at surgery. The CDR3 DNA reads as TGTGCCAGCAGTCGGGGGGACGGGGAGACCCAGTACTTC. This gives the protein CASSRGDGETQYF.